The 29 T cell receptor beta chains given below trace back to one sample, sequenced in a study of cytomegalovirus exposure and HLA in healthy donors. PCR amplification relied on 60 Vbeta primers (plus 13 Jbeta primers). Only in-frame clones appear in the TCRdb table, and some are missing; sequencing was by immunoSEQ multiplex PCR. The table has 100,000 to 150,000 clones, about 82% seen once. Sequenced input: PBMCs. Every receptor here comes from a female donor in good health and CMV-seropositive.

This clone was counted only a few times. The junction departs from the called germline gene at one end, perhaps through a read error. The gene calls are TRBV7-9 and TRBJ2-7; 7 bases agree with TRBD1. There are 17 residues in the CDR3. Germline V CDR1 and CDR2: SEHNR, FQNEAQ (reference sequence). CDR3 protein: CSSSLVSGQKIAYEQYF. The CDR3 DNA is TGTTCCAGCAGCTTAGTCTCGGGACAGAAGATAGCCTACGAGCAGTACTTC.

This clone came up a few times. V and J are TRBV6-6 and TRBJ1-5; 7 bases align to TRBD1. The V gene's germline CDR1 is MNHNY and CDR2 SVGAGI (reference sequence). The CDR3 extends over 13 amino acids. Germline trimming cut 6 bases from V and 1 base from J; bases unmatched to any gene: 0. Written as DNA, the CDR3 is TGTGCCAGCAGGGGACAGAGCAATCAGCCCCAGCATTTT. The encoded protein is CASRGQSNQPQHF.

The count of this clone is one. Written as DNA, the CDR3 is TGCGCCAGCAGCCAAAATGGACAGGGGAATGAAAAACTGTTTTTT. Translating gives CASSQNGQGNEKLFF. The rearrangement links TRBV4-1 to TRBJ1-4; TRBD1 matches at 9 bases. V lost 2 bases, J lost 5 bases, and 3 bases stayed unmatched. The CDR3 is 15 amino acids. CDR1 MGHRA and CDR2 YSYEKL come from the germline V gene.

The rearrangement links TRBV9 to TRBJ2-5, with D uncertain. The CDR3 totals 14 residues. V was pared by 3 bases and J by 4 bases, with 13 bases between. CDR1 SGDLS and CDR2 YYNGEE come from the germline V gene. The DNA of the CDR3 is TGTGCCAGCAGCGCCCCATACCGAGGAGAGACCCAGTACTTC. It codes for CASSAPYRGETQYF.

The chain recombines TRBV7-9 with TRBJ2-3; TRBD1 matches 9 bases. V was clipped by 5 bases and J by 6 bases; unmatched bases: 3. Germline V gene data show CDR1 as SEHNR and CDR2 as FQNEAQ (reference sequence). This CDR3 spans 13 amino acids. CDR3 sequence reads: CASSPDRGDTQYF. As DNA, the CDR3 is TGTGCCAGCAGCCCAGACAGGGGGGATACGCAGTATTTT. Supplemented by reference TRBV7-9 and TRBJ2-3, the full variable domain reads DTGVSQNPRHKITKRGQNVTFRCDPISEHNRLYWYRQTLGQGPEFLTYFQNEAQLEKSRLLSDRFSAERPKGSFSTLEIQRTEQGDSAMYLCASSPDRGDTQYFGPGTRLTVL.

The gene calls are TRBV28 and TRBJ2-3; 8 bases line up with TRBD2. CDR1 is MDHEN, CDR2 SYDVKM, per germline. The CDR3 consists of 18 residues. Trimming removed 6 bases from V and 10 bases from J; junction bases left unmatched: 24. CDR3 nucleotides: TGTGCCAGCAGCCCCCCGGTCGGGCGGGGGGCCCATCAGGAGGCGCAGTATTTT. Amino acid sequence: CASSPPVGRGAHQEAQYF.

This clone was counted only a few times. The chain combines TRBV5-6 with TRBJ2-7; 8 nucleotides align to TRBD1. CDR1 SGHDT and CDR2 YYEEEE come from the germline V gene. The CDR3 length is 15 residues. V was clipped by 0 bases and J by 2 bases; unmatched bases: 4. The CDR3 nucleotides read TGTGCCAGCAGCTTGGGGCCGGGACAGGCCTACGAGCAGTACTTC. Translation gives CASSLGPGQAYEQYF.

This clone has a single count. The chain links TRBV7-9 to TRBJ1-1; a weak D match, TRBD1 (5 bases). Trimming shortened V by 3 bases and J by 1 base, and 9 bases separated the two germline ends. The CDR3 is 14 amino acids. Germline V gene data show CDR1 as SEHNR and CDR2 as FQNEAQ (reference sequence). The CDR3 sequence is CASSFPQGNTEAFF. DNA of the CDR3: TGTGCCAGCAGCTTCCCTCAGGGGAACACTGAAGCTTTCTTT. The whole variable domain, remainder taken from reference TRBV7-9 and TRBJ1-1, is DTGVSQNPRHKITKRGQNVTFRCDPISEHNRLYWYRQTLGQGPEFLTYFQNEAQLEKSRLLSDRFSAERPKGSFSTLEIQRTEQGDSAMYLCASSFPQGNTEAFFGQGTRLTVV.

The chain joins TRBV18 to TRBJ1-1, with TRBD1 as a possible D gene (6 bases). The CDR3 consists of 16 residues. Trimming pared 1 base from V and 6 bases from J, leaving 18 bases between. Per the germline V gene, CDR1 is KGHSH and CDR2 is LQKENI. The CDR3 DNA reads TGTGCCAGCTCACCACTCGGCAGGGGCTCTTCCCCTGAAGCTTTCTTT. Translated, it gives CASSPLGRGSSPEAFF.

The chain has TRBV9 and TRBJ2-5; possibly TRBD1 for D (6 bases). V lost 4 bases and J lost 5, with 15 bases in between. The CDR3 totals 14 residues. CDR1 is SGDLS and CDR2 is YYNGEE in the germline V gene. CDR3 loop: CASSPTGQSETQYF. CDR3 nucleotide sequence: TGTGCCAGCAGCCCAACCGGACAGTCGGAGACCCAGTACTTC.

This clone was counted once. Here the CDR3 reads CASSLSGGLSYEQYF. CDR3 coding DNA: TGTGCCAGCAGCTTGTCGGGAGGCCTCTCCTACGAGCAGTACTTC. V is TRBV5-4 and J is TRBJ2-5; 7 bases agree with TRBD2. The DNA end is a closer match to TRBJ2-7, so the J assignment may be wrong. The CDR3 has 15 amino acids. CDR1 SGHNT and CDR2 YYREEE come from the germline V gene (reference sequence).

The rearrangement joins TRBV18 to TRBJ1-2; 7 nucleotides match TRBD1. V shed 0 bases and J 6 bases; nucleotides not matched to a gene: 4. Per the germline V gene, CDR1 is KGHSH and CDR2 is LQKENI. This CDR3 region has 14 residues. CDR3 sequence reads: CASSPPGTGDGYTF. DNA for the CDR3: TGTGCCAGCTCACCACCAGGCACAGGGGATGGCTACACCTTC.

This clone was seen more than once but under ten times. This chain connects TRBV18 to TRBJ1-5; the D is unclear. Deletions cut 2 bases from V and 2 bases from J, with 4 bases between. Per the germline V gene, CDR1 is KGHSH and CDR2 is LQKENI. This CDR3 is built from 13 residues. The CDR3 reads CASSPSGNQPQHF. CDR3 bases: TGTGCCAGCTCACCATCCGGCAATCAGCCCCAGCATTTT.

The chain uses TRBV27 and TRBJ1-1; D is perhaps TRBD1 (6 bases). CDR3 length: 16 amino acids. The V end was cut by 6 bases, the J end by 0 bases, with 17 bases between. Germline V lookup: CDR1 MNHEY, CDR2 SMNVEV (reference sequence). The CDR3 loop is CASSSDRIGMNTEAFF. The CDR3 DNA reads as TGTGCCAGCAGCTCCGACAGGATCGGTATGAACACTGAAGCTTTCTTT.

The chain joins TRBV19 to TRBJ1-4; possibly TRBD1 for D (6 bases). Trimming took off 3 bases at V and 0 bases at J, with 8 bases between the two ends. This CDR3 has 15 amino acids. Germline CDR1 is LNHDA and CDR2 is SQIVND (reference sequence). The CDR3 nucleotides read TGTGCCAGTAGTATCTCAGGGGCAACTAATGAAAAACTGTTTTTT. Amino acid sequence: CASSISGATNEKLFF.

CDR3 DNA: TGCAGCGTTGACTTTTTGAACACCGGGGAGCTGTTTTTT. Protein product: CSVDFLNTGELFF. The chain combines TRBV29-1 with TRBJ2-2; D remains unclear. The germline V gene has CDR1 SQVTM and CDR2 ANQGSEA. The CDR3 length is 13 residues. The V end was cut by 3 bases, the J end by 1 base, with 6 bases between.

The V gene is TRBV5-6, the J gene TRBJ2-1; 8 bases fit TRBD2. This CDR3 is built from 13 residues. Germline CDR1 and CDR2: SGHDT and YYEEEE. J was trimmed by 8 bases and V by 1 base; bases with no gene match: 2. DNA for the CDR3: TGTGCCAGCAGCTTGCCTAGCGGGCATGAGCAGTTCTTC. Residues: CASSLPSGHEQFF.

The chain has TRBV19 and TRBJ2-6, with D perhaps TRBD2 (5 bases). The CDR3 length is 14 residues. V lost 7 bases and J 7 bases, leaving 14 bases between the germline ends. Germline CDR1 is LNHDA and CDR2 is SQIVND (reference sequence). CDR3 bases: TGTGCCAGTACGGTGGCCAGCGGAGCCAACGTCCTGACTTTC. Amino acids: CASTVASGANVLTF.

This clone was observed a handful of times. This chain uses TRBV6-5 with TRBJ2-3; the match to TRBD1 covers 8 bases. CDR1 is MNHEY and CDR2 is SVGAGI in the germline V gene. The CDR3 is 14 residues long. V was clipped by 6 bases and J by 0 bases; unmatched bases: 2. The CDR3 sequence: CASSWDRSTDTQYF. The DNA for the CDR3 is TGTGCCAGCAGCTGGGACAGGAGCACAGATACGCAGTATTTT.

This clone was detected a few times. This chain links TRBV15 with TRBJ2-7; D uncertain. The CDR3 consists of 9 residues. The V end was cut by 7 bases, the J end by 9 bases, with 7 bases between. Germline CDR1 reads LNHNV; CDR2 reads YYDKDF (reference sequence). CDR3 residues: CATTSGQYF. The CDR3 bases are TGTGCCACCACCTCAGGGCAGTACTTC.

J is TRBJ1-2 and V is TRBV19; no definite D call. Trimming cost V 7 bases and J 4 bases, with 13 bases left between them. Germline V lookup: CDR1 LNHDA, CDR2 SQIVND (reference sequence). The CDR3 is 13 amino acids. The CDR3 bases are TGTGCCAGTAAGTTAGGGAGTGCCTATGGCTACACCTTC. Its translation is CASKLGSAYGYTF.

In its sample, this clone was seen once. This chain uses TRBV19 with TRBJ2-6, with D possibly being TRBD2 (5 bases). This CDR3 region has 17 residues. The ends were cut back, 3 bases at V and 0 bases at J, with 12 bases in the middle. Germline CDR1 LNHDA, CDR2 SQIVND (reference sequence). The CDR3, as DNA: TGTGCCAGTAGTATCCCGGGGTTTAGCTCTGGGGCCAACGTCCTGACTTTC. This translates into CASSIPGFSSGANVLTF.

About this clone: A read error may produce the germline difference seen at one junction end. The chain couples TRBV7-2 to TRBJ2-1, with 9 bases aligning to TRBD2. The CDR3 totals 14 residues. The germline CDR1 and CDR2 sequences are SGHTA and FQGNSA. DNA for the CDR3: TGTGCCAGCAGCCTAGCGGGGCGGGGAAATGAGCAGTTCTTC. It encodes CASSLAGRGNEQFF. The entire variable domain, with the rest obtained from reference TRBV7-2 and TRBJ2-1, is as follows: GAGVSQSPSNKVTEKGKDVELRCDPISGHTALYWYRQSLGQGLEFLIYFQGNSAPDKSGLPSDRFSAERTGGSVSTLTIQRTQQEDSAVYLCASSLAGRGNEQFFGPGTRLTVL.

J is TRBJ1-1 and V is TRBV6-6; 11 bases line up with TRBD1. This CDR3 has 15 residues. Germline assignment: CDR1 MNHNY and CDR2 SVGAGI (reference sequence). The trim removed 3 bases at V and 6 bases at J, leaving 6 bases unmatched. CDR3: CASSYLGTGGPEAFF. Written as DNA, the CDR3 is TGTGCCAGCAGTTATCTTGGGACAGGGGGACCTGAAGCTTTCTTT.

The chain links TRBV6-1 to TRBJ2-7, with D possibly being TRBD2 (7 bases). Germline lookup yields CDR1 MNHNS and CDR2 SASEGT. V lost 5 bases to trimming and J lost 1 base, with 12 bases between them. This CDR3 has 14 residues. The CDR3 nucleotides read TGTGCCAGCAGTTTACAGGGAGGGTCCTACGAGCAGTACTTC. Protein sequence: CASSLQGGSYEQYF.

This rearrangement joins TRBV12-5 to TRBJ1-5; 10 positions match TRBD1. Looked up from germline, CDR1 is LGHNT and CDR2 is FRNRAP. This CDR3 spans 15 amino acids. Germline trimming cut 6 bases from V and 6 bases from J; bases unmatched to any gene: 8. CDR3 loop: CASGQDRGRGQPQHF. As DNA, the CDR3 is TGTGCTAGTGGACAGGACAGGGGGAGAGGTCAGCCCCAGCATTTT.

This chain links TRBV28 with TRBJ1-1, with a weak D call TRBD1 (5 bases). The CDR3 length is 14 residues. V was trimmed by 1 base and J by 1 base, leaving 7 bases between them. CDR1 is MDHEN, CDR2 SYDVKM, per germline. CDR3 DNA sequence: TGTGCCAGCAGTTTATACCAGGGGAACACTGAAGCTTTCTTT. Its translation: CASSLYQGNTEAFF.

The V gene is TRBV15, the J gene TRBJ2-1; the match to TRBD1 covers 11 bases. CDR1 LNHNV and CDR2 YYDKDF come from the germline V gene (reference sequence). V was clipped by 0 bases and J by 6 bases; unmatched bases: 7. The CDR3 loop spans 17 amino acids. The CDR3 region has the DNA TGTGCCACCAGCAGAGATCTCGGACAGGGGGCGCGCAATGAGCAGTTCTTC. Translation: CATSRDLGQGARNEQFF.

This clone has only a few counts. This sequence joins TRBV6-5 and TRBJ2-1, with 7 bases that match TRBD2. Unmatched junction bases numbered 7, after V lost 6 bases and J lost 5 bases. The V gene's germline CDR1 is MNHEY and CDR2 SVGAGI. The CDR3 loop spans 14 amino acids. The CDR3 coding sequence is TGTGCCAGCAGCCGCGGGGGATCCAACAATGAGCAGTTCTTC. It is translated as CASSRGGSNNEQFF.